This TCR beta chain originates from a study of blood T cell repertoires in COVID-19 (dated by TCRdb to 2020 to 2021). Describing the broader study: Samples from collaborators originated in the United States, Italy and Spain and spanned both the acute and convalescent phases of COVID-19. The prospective study material was composed of cDNA or gDNA derived from T cells, B-cell-depleted T cells, or PBMCs. Subjects who had been exposed to COVID-19, were actively infected with it, or had recovered from it provided the deeply sampled blood TCRbeta repertoires that made up the dataset. The repertoires were released in a freely available public database intended as a resource for research on the immune response to SARS-CoV-2. The samples were drawn from two sources: the first 160 participants of the ongoing ImmuneRACE study, and over 1,000 subjects contributed by 6 global collaborators. Sample metadata almost always included a de-identified subject ID, COVID-19 status, age in years and sex. HLA class I and class II types, where available, came from metadata supplied by the sample provider rather than from assay-based typing.

The study at large found these results: The quantity of clinical and demographic metadata differed by source and by participant and was supplied without curation.

Concerning this clone itself: Its binding antigen is unknown. The sample holds no much larger clone one base away, and base qualities are not on file.

CDR1 and CDR2, looked up from the germline V gene, are SGHAT and FQNNGV. The V and J ends are trimmed by 0 bases and 0 bases, leaving 15 bases between them. The CDR3 numbers 18 residues from cysteine through phenylalanine. Only the CDR3 DNA stays, 54 bases, in frame from base 1. Enrolling through a virtual design, the prospective study's participants ranged in age from roughly 18 to 95 years and lived across roughly 23 United States geographic areas. In the prospective study, cohorts were assigned on the basis of participant-reported clinical history obtained from a screening survey and a study questionnaire. For ImmuneRACE Cohort 3, a participant was defined as recovered based on two consecutive negative NP/OP PCR tests, clearance by a healthcare professional, or resolution of symptoms. In the prospective study, mobile phlebotomists collected whole blood, serum and a nasopharyngeal or oropharyngeal swab from each participant. Additional blood draws and questionnaires over an approximately 2-month period could optionally be provided by prospective study participants. Before DNA extraction, prospective study blood samples were shipped either frozen or at room temperature.

The immunoSEQ Assay, a bias-controlled multiplex PCR, was used to amplify TCRbeta CDR3 regions from genomic DNA. The original methods were these. The number of nucleated cells in each sample was estimated from the amplification of reference gene primers within the assay. To quantify the absolute abundance of each unique TCRbeta CDR3 rearrangement, sequence reads were collapsed and filtered. For each sample, productive Simpson clonality was calculated as the square root of Simpson's diversity index over productive rearrangements. Imported from immuneACCESS, the table was reduced by TCRdb to in-frame sequences with V and J called. These copies leave out some clones; in studies compared against another copy, an unresolved V gene accounts for under half, and the cause of the remainder is not known. The V and J calls and the clone size are those of that table, but D and trimming were determined from the DNA. The sample yields some 240,000 clones; about 80% were counted once. Around 3.5% of the sample rests with the top ten.

The chain is encoded by TRBV11-2 joined to TRBJ2-4; a tentative D call is TRBD2 (6 bases match). The sequencing input was PBMCs or T cells enriched from blood (not recorded which). The origin of this receptor is a man aged 45-65 years who had recovered from COVID-19. DNA sequence: TGTGCCAGCAGCTTAGATCGCTCGGGGGTAGGAGCCAAAAACATTCAGTACTTC. Translated, it gives CASSLDRSGVGAKNIQYF.